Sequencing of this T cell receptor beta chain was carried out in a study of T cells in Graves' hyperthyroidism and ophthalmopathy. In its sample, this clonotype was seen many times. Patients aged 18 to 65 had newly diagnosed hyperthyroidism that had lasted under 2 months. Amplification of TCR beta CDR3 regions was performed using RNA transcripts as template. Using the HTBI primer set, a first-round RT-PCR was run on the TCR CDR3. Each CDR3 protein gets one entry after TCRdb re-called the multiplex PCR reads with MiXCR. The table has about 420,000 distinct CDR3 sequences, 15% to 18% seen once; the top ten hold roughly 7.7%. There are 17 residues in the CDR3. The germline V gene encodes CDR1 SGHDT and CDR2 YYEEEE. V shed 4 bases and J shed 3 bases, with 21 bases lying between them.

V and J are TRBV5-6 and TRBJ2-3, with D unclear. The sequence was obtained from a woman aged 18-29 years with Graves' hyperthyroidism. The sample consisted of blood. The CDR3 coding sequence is TGTGCCAGCAGCCCGGACCCCTCGCCGCCTGTGACAGATACGCAGTATTTT. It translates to CASSPDPSPPVTDTQYF.